Below, 30 T cell receptor beta chains from the same sample are listed, as sequenced in a study of control samples from healthy donors and cancer patients. Sequencing used immunoSEQ multiplex PCR; TCRdb keeps in-frame clones, though not all of them. The sample has about 120,000 clones, around 90% seen once; the top ten hold around 2.5%. Sample: blood. Every receptor here comes from a woman in her 70s in good health.

V gene TRBV9 combines with J gene TRBJ2-5, with D possibly TRBD1 on 5 matching bases. The germline CDR1 and CDR2 sequences are SGDLS and YYNGEE. The CDR3 sequence is 13 residues long. The V end was cut by 0 bases, the J end by 5 bases, with 8 bases between. The CDR3 bases are TGTGCCAGCAGCGTAGGACAGATGGAGACCCAGTACTTC. Translating it yields CASSVGQMETQYF.

The rearrangement uses TRBV18 and TRBJ1-5, with 7 bases aligning to TRBD1. Trimming took 3 bases from V and 9 from J; bases not matched to a gene: 8. CDR3 size: 14 residues. Germline CDR1 and CDR2: KGHSH and LQKENI. CDR3 sequence (DNA): TGTGCCAGCTCACCGGGACAGTCGGTTCGGCCCCAGCATTTT. Its protein product is CASSPGQSVRPQHF.

There are a few counts of this clone. This chain connects TRBV19 to TRBJ1-5; D gene uncertain. The V end lost 5 bases, the J end lost 2 bases, and 16 bases lay between the germline ends. This CDR3 contains 16 residues. Germline V CDR1 and CDR2: LNHDA, SQIVND (reference sequence). CDR3 region: CASSPRTAFGNQPQHF. For the CDR3, the DNA is TGTGCCAGTAGTCCAAGGACGGCGTTTGGCAATCAGCCCCAGCATTTT.

The V gene is TRBV27, the J gene TRBJ2-3; D possibly corresponds to TRBD1 (5 bases). This CDR3 has 18 residues. Germline V gene sequence: CDR1 MNHEY, CDR2 SMNVEV (reference sequence). V lost 8 bases to trimming and J lost 1 base, with 25 bases between them. Here the CDR3 reads CASGKGVSRGGGTDTQYF. The DNA of the CDR3 is TGTGCCAGCGGAAAAGGGGTTTCCAGAGGCGGTGGCACAGATACGCAGTATTTT.

This sequence joins TRBV10-1 and TRBJ2-3; D remains ambiguous. Germline CDR1 WNHNN, CDR2 SYGVQD (reference sequence). The CDR3 runs 15 residues. The V end was cut by 4 bases, the J end by 3 bases, with 14 bases between. The CDR3 DNA sequence: TGCGCCAGCAGTGTCGGGCACTCCATGACAGATACGCAGTATTTT. This encodes CASSVGHSMTDTQYF.

This clone has only a few counts. The chain combines TRBV5-6 with TRBJ1-2, with D hard to call. CDR3 size: 15 residues. V lost 0 bases and J 6 bases, leaving 15 bases between the germline ends. CDR1 and CDR2 from the germline V gene are SGHDT and YYEEEE. CDR3 in amino acids: CASSLAKANGDGYTF. CDR3 nucleotides: TGTGCCAGCAGCTTGGCTAAAGCGAACGGTGATGGCTACACCTTC. The full variable domain, completed using reference TRBV5-6 and TRBJ1-2, is DAGVTQSPTHLIKTRGQQVTLRCSPKSGHDTVSWYQQALGQGPQFIFQYYEEEERQRGNFPDRFSGHQFPNYSSELNVNALLLGDSALYLCASSLAKANGDGYTFGSGTRLTVV.

The V gene is TRBV7-2, the J gene TRBJ2-5; D gene ambiguous. The length of the CDR3 is 13 residues. The germline CDR1 and CDR2 sequences are SGHTA and FQGNSA. Trimming took 5 bases from V and 5 from J, leaving 12 bases between them. The DNA for the CDR3 is TGTGCCAGCAGCCTTAGGATGTCGGAGACCCAGTACTTC. This sequence encodes CASSLRMSETQYF.

The CDR3 loop is CASRVGTVGREYGYTF. The CDR3 region has the DNA TGTGCCAGCAGGGTCGGGACAGTTGGGAGGGAGTATGGCTACACCTTC. The rearrangement links TRBV27 to TRBJ1-2; 7 bases align to TRBD1. CDR3 size: 16 residues. The junction had 15 bases not matched to a gene; V was cut back by 6 bases and J by 5 bases. Germline V gives CDR1 MNHEY, CDR2 SMNVEV (reference sequence).

V gene TRBV10-3 combines with J gene TRBJ1-1, with 7 bases matching TRBD1. V shed 0 bases, J shed 8 bases, and the junction held 0 bases outside the gene matches. The CDR3 runs 12 residues. Germline loops: CDR1 ENHRY, CDR2 SYGVKD. DNA of the CDR3: TGTGCCATCAGTGAGTCGACAGGGGAAGCTTTCTTT. Its translation: CAISESTGEAFF.

The J gene is TRBJ2-3, the V gene TRBV5-1; 11 bases are shared with TRBD1. The germline gives CDR1 SGHRS, CDR2 YFSETQ. The CDR3 is made up of 13 amino acids. The trim removed 7 bases at V and 5 bases at J, leaving 3 bases unmatched. The CDR3 reads CASGTGGIDTQYF. CDR3 bases: TGCGCCAGCGGGACAGGGGGAATAGATACGCAGTATTTT.

This clone turned up a few times. This chain links TRBV6-2 or TRBV6-3 with TRBJ2-6; unclear D gene. Germline assignment: CDR1 MNHEY and CDR2 SVGEGT. This CDR3 is 15 amino acids long. The V and J ends lost 6 bases and 3 bases respectively, with 12 bases between them. CDR3: CASSRVFSGANVLTF. The CDR3 nucleotides read TGTGCCAGCAGCCGCGTCTTCAGTGGGGCCAACGTCCTGACTTTC.

V gene TRBV19 combines with J gene TRBJ1-5; no firm D call. From germline, CDR1 is LNHDA and CDR2 SQIVND (reference sequence). Trimming stripped 4 bases from V and 9 bases from J, with 22 bases between. The CDR3 is 16 residues long. CDR3 sequence: CASSTDVIISGWPQHF. DNA of the CDR3: TGTGCCAGTAGTACTGACGTCATTATCTCCGGTTGGCCCCAGCATTTT.

The rearrangement links TRBV6-6 to TRBJ1-5; D unclear. The CDR3 sequence is 14 residues long. The V gene's germline CDR1 is MNHNY and CDR2 SVGAGI (reference sequence). V was clipped by 6 bases and J by 6 bases, with 15 bases between them. As DNA, the CDR3 is TGTGCCAGCAGCCTAGGTCAGTTGCCTCAGCCCCAGCATTTT. This sequence encodes CASSLGQLPQPQHF.

This chain links TRBV11-3 with TRBJ2-1, with TRBD1 matching 7 bases. The CDR3 is 13 amino acids. CDR1 is SGHNT and CDR2 is YENEEA in the germline V gene. V shed 5 bases and J 4 bases; nucleotides not matched to a gene: 2. CDR3 protein: CASSQDRYNEQFF. The CDR3 DNA reads as TGTGCCAGCAGCCAGGACAGGTACAATGAGCAGTTCTTC.

The chain couples TRBV3-1 (or the pseudogene TRBV3-2) to TRBJ1-5, with a tentative D call TRBD1 (5 bases). CDR1 LGHDT and CDR2 YNNKEL come from the germline V gene (reference sequence). The ends were cut back, 0 bases at V and 5 bases at J, with 14 bases in the middle. The CDR3 has 16 amino acids. CDR3 bases: TGTGCCAGCAGCCAAGATGGGGTAGGGGTCCATCAGCCCCAGCATTTT. This gives the protein CASSQDGVGVHQPQHF.

The chain employs TRBV7-2 and TRBJ2-2; D is possibly TRBD2 (5 bases). Per the germline V gene, CDR1 is SGHTA and CDR2 is FQGNSA. V was trimmed by 1 base and J by 5 bases, leaving 8 bases between them. The CDR3 is 14 amino acids. CDR3 sequence (DNA): TGTGCCAGCAGCTTAGAGAGGGCAACCGGGGAGCTGTTTTTT. Protein sequence: CASSLERATGELFF.

The J gene is TRBJ1-5, the V gene TRBV2; D remains ambiguous. This CDR3 comprises 11 residues. Per germline, CDR1 SNHLY and CDR2 FYNNEI. CDR3 amino acids: CAAGSLGPQHF. For the CDR3, the DNA is TGTGCGGCCGGTTCGTTGGGGCCCCAGCATTTT.

The chain uses TRBV2 and TRBJ2-2; D call uncertain. Germline lookup yields CDR1 SNHLY and CDR2 FYNNEI. Deletions cut 6 bases from V and 5 bases from J, with 4 bases between. The CDR3 runs to 11 residues. The CDR3 loop reads CASSGTGELFF. The CDR3, as DNA: TGTGCCAGCAGCGGGACCGGGGAGCTGTTTTTT. The variable domain in full, completed from reference TRBV2 and TRBJ2-2, reads EPEVTQTPSHQVTQMGQEVILRCVPISNHLYFYWYRQILGQKVEFLVSFYNNEISEKSEIFDDQFSVERPDGSNFTLKIRSTKLEDSAMYFCASSGTGELFFGEGSRLTVL.

This clone has a single count. This chain uses TRBV7-9 with TRBJ2-2; D is perhaps TRBD1 or TRBD2 (5 bases each). Germline V gene sequence: CDR1 SEHNR, CDR2 FQNEAQ (reference sequence). The CDR3 loop spans 18 amino acids. Between the trimmed V and J ends, which lost 5 bases and 4 bases, there was a span of 23 bases. The chain's CDR3 is CASSLRPRVPRGTGELFF. The CDR3 bases are TGTGCCAGCAGCCTTCGGCCCAGGGTCCCTCGGGGCACCGGGGAGCTGTTTTTT.

J is TRBJ2-5 and V is TRBV7-2; 7 nucleotides line up with TRBD2. The V gene's germline CDR1 is SGHTA and CDR2 FQGNSA. The CDR3 is 15 amino acids. V lost 4 bases and J lost 3; bases outside the gene matches: 8. In DNA, the CDR3 is TGTGCCAGCAGCTCTGGGGGACTAATAAAAGAGACCCAGTACTTC. It specifies CASSSGGLIKETQYF.

The chain combines TRBV11-2 with TRBJ2-3, with D tentatively TRBD2 (6 bases). Germline values: CDR1 SGHAT, CDR2 FQNNGV. This CDR3 is 15 amino acids long. V shed 5 bases and J shed 0 bases, with 12 bases lying between them. This CDR3 reads CASSQSAGSTDTQYF. Here the CDR3 DNA reads TGTGCCAGCAGCCAAAGTGCGGGGAGCACAGATACGCAGTATTTT.

The chain employs TRBV19 and TRBJ2-3, with D maybe TRBD1 (6 bases). In germline, CDR1 is LNHDA, CDR2 SQIVND (reference sequence). The CDR3 is made up of 14 amino acids. V lost 5 bases, J lost 0 bases, and 9 bases lay in between. CDR3 DNA: TGTGCCAGTAGTGTAGGGGGAAGCACAGATACGCAGTATTTT. It yields the protein CASSVGGSTDTQYF.

This clone was observed a single time. The V gene is TRBV19, the J gene TRBJ2-2, with D perhaps TRBD1 or TRBD2 (5 bases each). The CDR3 runs to 16 residues. Germline lookup yields CDR1 LNHDA and CDR2 SQIVND (reference sequence). V was cut by 9 bases and J by 0 bases, with 17 bases left in between. The chain's CDR3 is CASSQPGPTNTGELFF. CDR3 DNA: TGTGCCAGCAGTCAACCGGGGCCTACGAACACCGGGGAGCTGTTTTTT.

This chain links TRBV4-3 with TRBJ2-2; TRBD2 is a possible D gene (6 bases). Trimming shortened V by 4 bases and J by 2 bases, and 11 bases separated the two germline ends. This CDR3 is built from 15 residues. The V gene's germline CDR1 is LGHNA and CDR2 YSLEER. CDR3: CASSPLGGNTGELFF. CDR3 in DNA: TGCGCCAGCAGCCCCCTCGGGGGTAACACCGGGGAGCTGTTTTTT.

The chain carries TRBV7-2 and TRBJ2-2; D unclear. The germline V gene encodes CDR1 SGHTA and CDR2 FQGNSA. Trimming pared 5 bases from V and 3 bases from J, leaving 7 bases between. This CDR3 is built from 13 residues. This CDR3 reads CASSLRYTGELFF. The CDR3 DNA sequence: TGTGCCAGCAGCCTGCGATACACCGGGGAGCTGTTTTTT.

This sequence joins TRBV19 and TRBJ2-5, with D tentatively TRBD1 (6 bases). CDR3 length: 15 amino acids. The germline V gene encodes CDR1 LNHDA and CDR2 SQIVND (reference sequence). V was clipped by 5 bases and J by 6 bases, with 19 bases between them. The CDR3 DNA sequence: TGTGCCAGTAGTTTGGGGGACAAGTTAAAGAAGACCCAGTACTTC. It specifies CASSLGDKLKKTQYF.

The chain recombines TRBV19 with TRBJ2-7; maybe TRBD1 (5 bases). Trimming pared 4 bases from V and 2 bases from J, leaving 12 bases between. Germline-derived CDR1 and CDR2 are LNHDA and SQIVND (reference sequence). The CDR3 is made up of 14 amino acids. The DNA for the CDR3 is TGTGCCAGTAGTAGTGGCAGGGTTACCTACGAGCAGTACTTC. Protein product: CASSSGRVTYEQYF.

The chain joins TRBV11-2 to TRBJ1-4; D uncertain. Germline V gives CDR1 SGHAT, CDR2 FQNNGV. The CDR3 length is 15 residues. V lost 5 bases, J lost 3 bases, and 13 bases lay in between. The CDR3 DNA follows: TGTGCCAGCAGCCCCGGGGATAGATCTAATGAAAAACTGTTTTTT. This translates into CASSPGDRSNEKLFF.

This clone showed up just once. This chain joins TRBV7-9 and TRBJ2-7; D is perhaps TRBD2 (7 bases). Germline CDR1 reads SEHNR; CDR2 reads FQNEAQ (reference sequence). The CDR3 consists of 14 residues. Trimming removed 4 bases from V and 5 bases from J, with 15 bases in between. This chain's CDR3 is CASSSQGGDNEQYF. In nucleotides, the CDR3 is TGTGCCAGCAGCTCCCAAGGGGGGGACAACGAGCAGTACTTC.

J is TRBJ1-6 and V is TRBV3-1 (or the pseudogene TRBV3-2); D gene uncertain. Trimming removed 4 bases from V and 0 bases from J, with 13 bases in between. The CDR3 runs to 17 residues. Germline loops: CDR1 LGHDT, CDR2 YNNKEL (reference sequence). The CDR3, as DNA: TGTGCCAGCAGCCCGGACGGGATGAGCTCCTATAATTCACCCCTCCACTTT. It codes for CASSPDGMSSYNSPLHF.